This T cell receptor (beta chain) came from a study of blood T cell repertoires in COVID-19. About the study: Material from acute and convalescent COVID-19 was sourced from the United States, Italy and Spain. Sample material is recorded as cDNA or gDNA derived from T cells, B-cell-depleted T cells, or PBMCs.

Germline V lookup: CDR1 KGHSH, CDR2 LQKENI. The CDR3 totals 16 residues. With 5 bases clipped from V and 5 bases from J, the junction kept 11 bases outside the gene matches. Participant ages covered roughly 18 to 89 years across 25 or so US areas. Self-reported history from a screening survey and questionnaire set each donor's cohort. This table comes from immunoSEQ multiplex PCR, and its TCRdb copy is limited to in-frame clones, with some not included. The profile shows 350,000 to 500,000 clones, around nine tenths of them singletons. This TCR derives from a woman under 30 who had been exposed to COVID-19. Sequencing was done on a sample of PBMCs or T cells enriched from blood (not recorded which). The chain is built from TRBV18 and TRBJ2-3; 9 bases fit TRBD2. The CDR3 coding sequence is TGTGCCAGCTCAAAGAATCCGGGACTAGCAGGAGATACGCAGTATTTT. Translating gives CASSKNPGLAGDTQYF.